This passage covers 18 T cell receptor beta chains from one sample sequenced in a study of identical twins. Each CDR3 protein gets one entry after TCRdb re-called the 5' RACE reads with MiXCR. The sample includes around 690,000 distinct CDR3 sequences, 21% of them seen just once. This sample also belongs to another study, concerning T cells expressing NK-cell markers.

Sequencing input: PBMCs. The source of these receptors is a woman younger than 30 in good health.

This clonotype was found a few times. This sequence joins TRBV9 and TRBJ2-3; the D gene could be TRBD1 or TRBD2 (6 bases each). Germline V lookup: CDR1 SGDLS, CDR2 YYNGEE. Trimming pared 3 bases from V and 0 bases from J, leaving 14 bases between. This CDR3 contains 16 residues. DNA for the CDR3: TGTGCCAGCAGCGGGACGGGGGCCTCTAGCACAGATACGCAGTATTTT. Encoded protein: CASSGTGASSTDTQYF.

This chain links TRBV3-1 with TRBJ1-6; perhaps TRBD1 as D (6 bases). V was trimmed by 1 base and J by 7 bases, leaving 11 bases between them. CDR1 and CDR2 from the germline V gene are LGHDT and YNNKEL (reference sequence). The CDR3 consists of 15 residues. In nucleotides, the CDR3 is TGTGCCAGCAGCCAAGGGCGCCAGGGGAATTCACCCCTCCACTTT. This translates into CASSQGRQGNSPLHF.

This clonotype showed up just a few times. The gene calls are TRBV4-3 and TRBJ2-3, with D possibly TRBD2 on 7 matching bases. Germline CDR1 reads LGHNA; CDR2 reads YSLEER. CDR3 size: 15 residues. Trimming cost V 4 bases and J 3 bases, with 14 bases left between them. CDR3 region: CASSLGGARTDTQYF. CDR3 nucleotides: TGCGCCAGCAGCCTTGGGGGGGCTCGGACAGATACGCAGTATTTT.

In its sample, this clonotype was seen a few times. The rearrangement joins TRBV12-3 or TRBV12-4 to TRBJ2-1, with TRBD2 matching over 8 bases. V was clipped by 6 bases and J by 16 bases; unmatched bases: 11. This CDR3 has 12 residues. The chain's CDR3 is CASSWGLGGCFF. The CDR3 DNA sequence: TGTGCCAGCAGCTGGGGACTAGGGGGTTGTTTCTTC.

The V call is TRBV9, the J call TRBJ1-2; D gene ambiguous. The CDR3 runs to 14 residues. Trimming took off 4 bases at V and 0 bases at J, with 10 bases between the two ends. Germline V gene lookup returns CDR1 SGDLS and CDR2 YYNGEE. This chain's CDR3 is CASSHMAPNYGYTF. CDR3 in DNA: TGTGCCAGCAGCCACATGGCCCCTAACTATGGCTACACCTTC.

This clonotype appeared many times. CDR3 sequence (DNA): TGTGCCATCAGTGAGTCGGGAAATGAGCAGTTCTTC. Translated: CAISESGNEQFF. The chain has TRBV10-3 and TRBJ2-1; D not resolved. Per germline, CDR1 ENHRY and CDR2 SYGVKD. V was pared by 0 bases and J by 7 bases, with 4 bases between. The CDR3 covers 12 residues.

This chain links TRBV12-3 or TRBV12-4 with TRBJ2-2, with 10 bases identical to TRBD2. The CDR3 is 15 amino acids. V lost 6 bases and J lost 3; bases outside the gene matches: 4. CDR3 in DNA: TGTGCCAGCAGAACTAGCGGGGCTTACACCGGGGAGCTGTTTTTT. This translates into CASRTSGAYTGELFF.

The V gene is TRBV5-5, the J gene TRBJ2-3, with 9 bases matching TRBD1. CDR3 length equals 13 residues. V shed 6 bases and J 4 bases; nucleotides not matched to a gene: 3. Germline CDR1 SGHKS, CDR2 YYEKEE (reference sequence). The CDR3: CASITGGPDTQYF. The DNA of the CDR3 is TGTGCCAGCATCACAGGGGGCCCAGATACGCAGTATTTT.

The CDR3 spells CASSLASGSMDEQFF. CDR3 DNA sequence: TGTGCCAGCAGCTTGGCTAGCGGGAGTATGGATGAGCAGTTCTTC. The chain combines TRBV7-2 with TRBJ2-1; 10 nucleotides line up with TRBD2. In germline, CDR1 is SGHTA, CDR2 FQGNSA. V trimming: 3 bases; J trimming: 8 bases; junction bases outside the gene matches: 7. This CDR3 has 15 amino acids.

This clonotype was picked up a small number of times. The V call is TRBV2, the J call TRBJ2-3; D is uncertain. With 5 bases removed from V and 4 bases from J, the gap between germline ends came to 7 bases. The CDR3 is made up of 12 amino acids. CDR1 is SNHLY and CDR2 is FYNNEI in the germline V gene. CDR3 nucleotide sequence: TGTGCCAGCAGTCTCTACTCAGATACGCAGTATTTT. It codes for CASSLYSDTQYF. The whole variable domain, filled in from reference TRBV2 and TRBJ2-3, reads EPEVTQTPSHQVTQMGQEVILRCVPISNHLYFYWYRQILGQKVEFLVSFYNNEISEKSEIFDDQFSVERPDGSNFTLKIRSTKLEDSAMYFCASSLYSDTQYFGPGTRLTVL.

The rearrangement uses TRBV18 and TRBJ1-5; D perhaps matches TRBD1 (6 bases). The CDR3 is made up of 14 amino acids. V was shortened by 2 bases and J by 7 bases, with 12 bases between the two germline ends. Germline assignment: CDR1 KGHSH and CDR2 LQKENI. The CDR3 reads CASSPSGGGQPQHF. Written as DNA, the CDR3 is TGTGCCAGCTCACCAAGCGGGGGCGGGCAGCCCCAGCATTTT.

The chain is built from TRBV7-9 and TRBJ2-6, with 9 bases fitting TRBD1. CDR1 is SEHNR and CDR2 is FQNEAQ in the germline V gene (reference sequence). Losses at the gene ends were 1 base for V and 0 bases for J; bases not matched to a gene: 1. This CDR3 has 17 residues. CDR3 residues: CASSLETGGSGANVLTF. CDR3 in DNA: TGTGCCAGCAGCTTAGAGACAGGGGGCTCTGGGGCCAACGTCCTGACTTTC.

The chain combines TRBV5-1 with TRBJ1-2; D call uncertain. Germline CDR1 and CDR2: SGHRS and YFSETQ. The CDR3 has 16 amino acids. Trimming took off 5 bases at V and 5 bases at J, with 22 bases between the two ends. The CDR3 sequence: CASSFTASAKKYGYTF. CDR3 DNA sequence: TGCGCCAGCAGTTTCACAGCTTCCGCTAAGAAATATGGCTACACCTTC.

The chain uses TRBV20-1 and TRBJ2-7; D tentatively fits TRBD1 or TRBD2 (5 bases each). CDR3 length: 14 residues. Germline V lookup: CDR1 DFQATT, CDR2 SNEGSKA (reference sequence). Trimming removed 5 bases at V and 0 bases at J, with 14 bases between. DNA for the CDR3: TGCAGTGCTCACCGGGACCCGCACTCCTACGAGCAGTACTTC. Its translation: CSAHRDPHSYEQYF.

This clonotype was detected ten times or more. The rearrangement joins TRBV30 to TRBJ1-6; perhaps TRBD1 as D (6 bases). Trimming took 4 bases from V and 6 from J, leaving 16 bases between them. Looked up from germline, CDR1 is GTSNPN and CDR2 is SVGIG (reference sequence). The CDR3 is made up of 15 amino acids. The CDR3 here is CAWMIGGRGNSPLHF. The CDR3 bases are TGTGCCTGGATGATTGGGGGGCGGGGTAATTCACCCCTCCACTTT.

The sample holds many counts of this clonotype. The chain has TRBV20-1 and TRBJ2-3; 7 bases are a match to TRBD2. From germline, CDR1 is DFQATT and CDR2 SNEGSKA (reference sequence). Trimming at V came to 3 bases and at J to 4 bases, leaving 13 bases not matched to a gene. The CDR3 extends over 16 amino acids. The CDR3 region is CSASPLGSGVADTQYF. The CDR3 region has the DNA TGCAGTGCTAGTCCCCTTGGGAGCGGGGTCGCAGATACGCAGTATTTT.

V usage is TRBV28 and J usage is TRBJ2-5, with TRBD1 identical over 7 bases. This CDR3 has 15 residues. Germline V gene sequence: CDR1 MDHEN, CDR2 SYDVKM. After removal of 6 bases from V and 2 bases from J, the junction contained 9 bases not matched to a gene. The CDR3, as DNA: TGTGCCAGCAGAACCGGGACAGCTAGACAAGAGACCCAGTACTTC. Residues: CASRTGTARQETQYF.

The chain recombines TRBV4-3 with TRBJ1-2; 8 nucleotides line up with TRBD1. The CDR3 spans 15 residues. Germline lookup yields CDR1 LGHNA and CDR2 YSLEER. The V and J ends lost 4 bases and 14 bases, in that order; junction bases with no gene match: 18. As DNA, the CDR3 is TGCGCCAGCAGCCCGCTCCCGGGACAGGAAGGACATGGTACCTTC. It translates to CASSPLPGQEGHGTF.